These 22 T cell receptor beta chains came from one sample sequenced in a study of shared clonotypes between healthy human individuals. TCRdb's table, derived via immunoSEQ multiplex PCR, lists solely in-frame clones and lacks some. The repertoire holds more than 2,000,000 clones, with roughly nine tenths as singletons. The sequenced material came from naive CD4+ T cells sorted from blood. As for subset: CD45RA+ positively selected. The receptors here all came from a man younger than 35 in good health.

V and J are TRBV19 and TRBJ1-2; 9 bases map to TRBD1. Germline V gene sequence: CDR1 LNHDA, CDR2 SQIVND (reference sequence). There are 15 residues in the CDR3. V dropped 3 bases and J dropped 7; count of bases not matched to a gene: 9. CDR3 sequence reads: CASSIGDRDSVGYTF. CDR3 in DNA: TGTGCCAGTAGTATTGGGGACAGGGATTCGGTTGGCTACACCTTC.

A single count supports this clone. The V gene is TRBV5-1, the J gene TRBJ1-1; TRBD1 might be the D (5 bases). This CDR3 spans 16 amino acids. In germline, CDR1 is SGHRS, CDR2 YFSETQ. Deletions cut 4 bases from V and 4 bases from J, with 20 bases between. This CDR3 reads CASSPALGAGPTEAFF. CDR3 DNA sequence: TGCGCCAGCAGCCCGGCCCTTGGGGCAGGGCCCACTGAAGCTTTCTTT.

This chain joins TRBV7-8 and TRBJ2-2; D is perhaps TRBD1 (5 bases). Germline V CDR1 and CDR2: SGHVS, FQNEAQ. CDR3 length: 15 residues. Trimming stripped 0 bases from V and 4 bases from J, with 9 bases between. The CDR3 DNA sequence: TGTGCCAGCAGCTTAGCAGGGGTCGCCACCGGGGAGCTGTTTTTT. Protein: CASSLAGVATGELFF.

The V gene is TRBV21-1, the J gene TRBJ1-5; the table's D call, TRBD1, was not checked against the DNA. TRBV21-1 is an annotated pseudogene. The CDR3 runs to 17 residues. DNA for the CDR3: TGTGCCAGCAGCACCCGGACAGATCCGTATAGCAATCAGCCCCAGCATTTT. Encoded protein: CASSTRTDPYSNQPQHF.

DNA of the CDR3: TGTGCCAGCAGCTTAGAAGGGCACCCGATTTCACCCCTCCACTTT. Translated, it gives CASSLEGHPISPLHF. V is TRBV7-2 and J is TRBJ1-6; D is unclear. From germline, CDR1 is SGHTA and CDR2 FQGNSA. The CDR3 spans 15 residues. Trimming removed 1 base at V and 9 bases at J, with 13 bases between.

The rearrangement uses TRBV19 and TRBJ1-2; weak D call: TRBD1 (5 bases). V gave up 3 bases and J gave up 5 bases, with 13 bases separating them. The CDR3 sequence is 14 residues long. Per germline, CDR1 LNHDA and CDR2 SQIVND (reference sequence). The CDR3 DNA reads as TGTGCCAGTAGTATGGCGGGACCGTCTTATGGCTACACCTTC. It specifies CASSMAGPSYGYTF.

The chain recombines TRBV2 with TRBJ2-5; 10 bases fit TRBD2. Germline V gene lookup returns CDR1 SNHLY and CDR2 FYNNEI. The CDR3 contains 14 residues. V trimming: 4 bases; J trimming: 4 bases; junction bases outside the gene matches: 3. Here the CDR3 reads CASSASGGAETQYF. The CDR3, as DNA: TGTGCCAGCAGTGCGAGCGGGGGGGCAGAGACCCAGTACTTC.

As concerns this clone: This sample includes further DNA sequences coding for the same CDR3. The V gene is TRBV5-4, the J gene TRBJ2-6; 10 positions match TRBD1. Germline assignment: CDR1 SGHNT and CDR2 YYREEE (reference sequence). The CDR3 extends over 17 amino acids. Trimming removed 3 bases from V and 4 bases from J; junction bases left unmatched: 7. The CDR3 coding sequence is TGTGCCAGCAGCTCCGGACAGGGGGTATCGGGGGCCAACGTCCTGACTTTC. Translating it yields CASSSGQGVSGANVLTF.

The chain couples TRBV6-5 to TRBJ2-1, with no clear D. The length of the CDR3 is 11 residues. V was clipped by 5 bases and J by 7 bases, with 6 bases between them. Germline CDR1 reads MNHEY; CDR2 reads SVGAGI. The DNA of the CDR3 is TGTGCCAGCAGTAACAGTAATGAGCAGTTCTTC. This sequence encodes CASSNSNEQFF.

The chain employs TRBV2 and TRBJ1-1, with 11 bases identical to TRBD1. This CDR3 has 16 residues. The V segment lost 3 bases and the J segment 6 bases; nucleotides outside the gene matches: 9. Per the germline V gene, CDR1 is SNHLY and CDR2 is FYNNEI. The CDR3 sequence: CASSEIEGQGGPEAFF. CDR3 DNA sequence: TGTGCCAGCAGTGAGATTGAGGGACAGGGGGGACCTGAAGCTTTCTTT.

The CDR3 DNA reads as TGTGCCAGCAGCCGCGATGAGGGGTTGAACTATGGCTACACCTTC. The encoded protein is CASSRDEGLNYGYTF. The J gene is TRBJ1-2, the V gene TRBV11-2; a weak D match, TRBD1 (5 bases). Trimming took 5 bases from V and 2 from J, leaving 15 bases between them. Germline CDR1 SGHAT, CDR2 FQNNGV. The CDR3 runs 15 residues.

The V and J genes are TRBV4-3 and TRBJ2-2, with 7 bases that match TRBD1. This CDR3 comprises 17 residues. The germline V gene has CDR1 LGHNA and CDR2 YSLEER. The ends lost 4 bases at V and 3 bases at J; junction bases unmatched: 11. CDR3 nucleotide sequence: TGCGCCAGCAGCCCGGAAAAAACAGGGGCGTACACCGGGGAGCTGTTTTTT. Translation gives CASSPEKTGAYTGELFF.

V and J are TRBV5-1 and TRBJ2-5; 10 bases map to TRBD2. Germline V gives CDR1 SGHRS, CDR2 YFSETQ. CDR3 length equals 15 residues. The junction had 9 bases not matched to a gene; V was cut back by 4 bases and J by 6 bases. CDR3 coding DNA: TGCGCCAGCAGCCTCGGGACTAGCGCCCAGCAGACCCAGTACTTC. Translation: CASSLGTSAQQTQYF.

The CDR3 coding sequence is TGTGCCAGCAGTTCCTATAACCCGGAGGTGAAAAAACTGTTTTTT. It is translated as CASSSYNPEVKKLFF. The genes are TRBV28 and TRBJ1-4; D is undetermined. V lost 4 bases and J 9 bases, leaving 18 bases between the germline ends. Looked up from germline, CDR1 is MDHEN and CDR2 is SYDVKM. CDR3 length equals 15 residues. Filled out from reference TRBV28 and TRBJ1-4, the complete variable domain reads DVKVTQSSRYLVKRTGEKVFLECVQDMDHENMFWYRQDPGLGLRLIYFSYDVKMKEKGDIPEGYSVSREKKERFSLILESASTNQTSMYLCASSSYNPEVKKLFFGSGTQLSVL.

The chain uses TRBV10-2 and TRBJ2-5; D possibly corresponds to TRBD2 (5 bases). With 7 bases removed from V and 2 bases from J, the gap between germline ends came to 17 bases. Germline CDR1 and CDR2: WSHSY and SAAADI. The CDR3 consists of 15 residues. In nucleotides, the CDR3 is TGCGCCAGCAAATACATTAGCGAGACTCAAGAGACCCAGTACTTC. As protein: CASKYISETQETQYF.

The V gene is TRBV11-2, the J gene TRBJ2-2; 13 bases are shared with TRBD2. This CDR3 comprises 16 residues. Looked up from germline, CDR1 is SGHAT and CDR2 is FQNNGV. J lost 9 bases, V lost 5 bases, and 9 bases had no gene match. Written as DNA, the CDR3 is TGTGCCAGCAGCCCCCCCGGACTAGCGGGAGTATGGGAGCTGTTTTTT. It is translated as CASSPPGLAGVWELFF.

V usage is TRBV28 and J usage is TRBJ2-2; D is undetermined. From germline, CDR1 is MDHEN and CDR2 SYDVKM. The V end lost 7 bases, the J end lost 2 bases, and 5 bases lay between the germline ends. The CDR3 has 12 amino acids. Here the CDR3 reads CASISNTGELFF. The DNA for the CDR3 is TGTGCCAGCATCTCCAACACCGGGGAGCTGTTTTTT. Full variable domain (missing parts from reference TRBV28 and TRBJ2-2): DVKVTQSSRYLVKRTGEKVFLECVQDMDHENMFWYRQDPGLGLRLIYFSYDVKMKEKGDIPEGYSVSREKKERFSLILESASTNQTSMYLCASISNTGELFFGEGSRLTVL.

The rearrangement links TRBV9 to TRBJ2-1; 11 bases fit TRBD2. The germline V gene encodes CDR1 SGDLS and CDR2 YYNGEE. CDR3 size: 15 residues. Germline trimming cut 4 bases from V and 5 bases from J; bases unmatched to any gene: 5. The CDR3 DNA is TGTGCCAGCAGCCAAACTAGCGGGGGAAACAATGAGCAGTTCTTC. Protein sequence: CASSQTSGGNNEQFF.

The CDR3 region is CASSQPGKVASGLGGHEQFF. CDR3 DNA: TGTGCCAGCAGTCAGCCAGGGAAGGTGGCTAGCGGGCTAGGCGGGCATGAGCAGTTCTTC. The chain carries TRBV5-8 and TRBJ2-1; 8 bases line up with TRBD2. V lost 5 bases, J lost 8 bases, and 27 bases stayed unmatched. The germline gives CDR1 SGHTS, CDR2 YDEGEE. This CDR3 is built from 20 residues.

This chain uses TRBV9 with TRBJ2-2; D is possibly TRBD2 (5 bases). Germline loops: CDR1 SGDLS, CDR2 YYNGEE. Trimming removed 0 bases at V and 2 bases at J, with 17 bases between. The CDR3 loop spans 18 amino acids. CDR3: CASSVDQSSPGNTGELFF. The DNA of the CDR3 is TGTGCCAGCAGCGTAGATCAATCCTCGCCGGGAAACACCGGGGAGCTGTTTTTT.

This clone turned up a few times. The CDR3 sequence: CASSLVPAEAFF. CDR3 nucleotides: TGTGCCAGCAGCTTAGTACCGGCTGAAGCTTTCTTT. The V gene is TRBV7-9, the J gene TRBJ1-1; unclear D gene. This CDR3 contains 12 residues. The ends were cut back, 1 base at V and 6 bases at J, with 6 bases in the middle. Germline-derived CDR1 and CDR2 are SEHNR and FQNEAQ (reference sequence).

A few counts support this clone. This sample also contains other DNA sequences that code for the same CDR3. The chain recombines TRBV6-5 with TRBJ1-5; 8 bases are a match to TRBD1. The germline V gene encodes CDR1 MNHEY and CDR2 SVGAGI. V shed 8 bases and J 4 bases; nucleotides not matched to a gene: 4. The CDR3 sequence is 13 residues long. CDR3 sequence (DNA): TGTGCCAGCTCTCGACAGGGGAATCAGCCCCAGCATTTT. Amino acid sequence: CASSRQGNQPQHF.